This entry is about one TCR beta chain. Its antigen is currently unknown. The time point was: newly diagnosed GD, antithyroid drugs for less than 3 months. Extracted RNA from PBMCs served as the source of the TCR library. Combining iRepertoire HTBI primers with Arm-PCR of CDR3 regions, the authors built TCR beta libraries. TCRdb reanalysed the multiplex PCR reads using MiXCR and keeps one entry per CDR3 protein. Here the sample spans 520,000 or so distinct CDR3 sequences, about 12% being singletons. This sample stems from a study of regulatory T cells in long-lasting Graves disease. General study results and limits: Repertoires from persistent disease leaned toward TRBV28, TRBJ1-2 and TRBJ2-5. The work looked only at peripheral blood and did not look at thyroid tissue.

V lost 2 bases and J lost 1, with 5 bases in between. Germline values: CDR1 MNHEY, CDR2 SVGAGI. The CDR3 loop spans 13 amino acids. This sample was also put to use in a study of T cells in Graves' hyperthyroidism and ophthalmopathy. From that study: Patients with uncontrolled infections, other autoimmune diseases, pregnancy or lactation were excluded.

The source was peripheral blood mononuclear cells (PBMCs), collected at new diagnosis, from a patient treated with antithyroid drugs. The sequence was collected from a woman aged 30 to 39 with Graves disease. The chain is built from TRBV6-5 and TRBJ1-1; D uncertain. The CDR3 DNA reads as TGTGCCAGCAGTTACGTTGAGAACACTGAAGCTTTCTTT. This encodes CASSYVENTEAFF.